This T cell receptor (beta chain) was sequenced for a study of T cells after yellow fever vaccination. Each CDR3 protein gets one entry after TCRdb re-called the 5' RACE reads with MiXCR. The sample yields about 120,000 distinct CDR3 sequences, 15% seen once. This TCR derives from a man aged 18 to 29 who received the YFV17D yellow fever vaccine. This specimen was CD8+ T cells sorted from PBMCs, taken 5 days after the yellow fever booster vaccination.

The CDR3 region has the DNA TGCAGTGGGCTGGGGGTGACTTCAAACATTCAGTACTTC. Translated, it gives CSGLGVTSNIQYF. The rearrangement uses TRBV20-1 and TRBJ2-4; either TRBD1 or TRBD2 may fit D (5 bases each). The CDR3 spans 13 residues. Trimming shortened V by 7 bases and J by 6 bases, and 16 bases separated the two germline ends. Germline values: CDR1 DFQATT, CDR2 SNEGSKA (reference sequence).